This record covers a single TCR beta chain. Its antigen is not identified. V dropped 3 bases and J dropped 3 bases, with 6 bases sitting between them. The CDR3 is 11 residues long. From germline, CDR1 is DFQATT and CDR2 SNEGSKA (reference sequence). The entry originates in a study of CD8 T cells in ankylosing spondylitis. Using quantitative 5'-RACE with molecular barcodes, the authors made TCR beta libraries. TCRdb reprocessed the 5' RACE reads with MiXCR, giving one entry per CDR3 protein. The sample lists around 340,000 distinct CDR3 sequences, about 15% occurring once. Study findings and constraints: Ankylosing spondylitis blood appeared to carry a characteristic TCR beta motif of eight or nine highly homologous variants. Some of the motif variants had earlier been found in reactive arthritis patients' fluid and blood. Significantly higher representation of disease-linked clones was reported for matched ankylosing spondylitis synovial fluid.

This chain connects TRBV20-1 to TRBJ2-7; D is uncertain. Sequencing was performed on blood, either unsorted or a sorted T cell fraction (not recorded which). This TCR came from a male donor with ankylosing spondylitis or in good health (not recorded which). The CDR3 loop reads CSASESYEQYF. The DNA of the CDR3 is TGCAGTGCTAGTGAGAGCTACGAGCAGTACTTC.